In this sample, the clone carrying this T cell receptor (beta chain) turned up a few times. Its antigen remains unidentified. Via MiXCR, TCRdb re-called the 5' RACE reads, giving one row per CDR3 protein. The sample lists approximately 390,000 distinct CDR3 sequences, 15% to 20% occurring once. This entry belongs to a study of T-cell memory formation after mild COVID-19. Study-wide background: There were largely donor-specific TCR clusters. Findings and caveats of the study: Contracting clones localized mainly to CM and EM when CD4+ and mainly to EMRA when CD8+.

Looked up from germline, CDR1 is DFQATT and CDR2 is SNEGSKA (reference sequence). V lost 3 bases, J lost 6 bases, and 10 bases stayed unmatched. This CDR3 is 15 amino acids long. This TCR came from a man aged 18 to 29 who had mild COVID-19 (a few samples of this study predate the infection). Cell type and time point are not known. The gene calls are TRBV20-1 and TRBJ1-5, with 8 bases that match TRBD1. Sequencing used PBMCs or a T cell subset sorted from them (not recorded which). The CDR3 DNA follows: TGCAGTGCTAGTTCCTTAGGACAGGGAACTCAGCCCCAGCATTTT. This codes for CSASSLGQGTQPQHF.